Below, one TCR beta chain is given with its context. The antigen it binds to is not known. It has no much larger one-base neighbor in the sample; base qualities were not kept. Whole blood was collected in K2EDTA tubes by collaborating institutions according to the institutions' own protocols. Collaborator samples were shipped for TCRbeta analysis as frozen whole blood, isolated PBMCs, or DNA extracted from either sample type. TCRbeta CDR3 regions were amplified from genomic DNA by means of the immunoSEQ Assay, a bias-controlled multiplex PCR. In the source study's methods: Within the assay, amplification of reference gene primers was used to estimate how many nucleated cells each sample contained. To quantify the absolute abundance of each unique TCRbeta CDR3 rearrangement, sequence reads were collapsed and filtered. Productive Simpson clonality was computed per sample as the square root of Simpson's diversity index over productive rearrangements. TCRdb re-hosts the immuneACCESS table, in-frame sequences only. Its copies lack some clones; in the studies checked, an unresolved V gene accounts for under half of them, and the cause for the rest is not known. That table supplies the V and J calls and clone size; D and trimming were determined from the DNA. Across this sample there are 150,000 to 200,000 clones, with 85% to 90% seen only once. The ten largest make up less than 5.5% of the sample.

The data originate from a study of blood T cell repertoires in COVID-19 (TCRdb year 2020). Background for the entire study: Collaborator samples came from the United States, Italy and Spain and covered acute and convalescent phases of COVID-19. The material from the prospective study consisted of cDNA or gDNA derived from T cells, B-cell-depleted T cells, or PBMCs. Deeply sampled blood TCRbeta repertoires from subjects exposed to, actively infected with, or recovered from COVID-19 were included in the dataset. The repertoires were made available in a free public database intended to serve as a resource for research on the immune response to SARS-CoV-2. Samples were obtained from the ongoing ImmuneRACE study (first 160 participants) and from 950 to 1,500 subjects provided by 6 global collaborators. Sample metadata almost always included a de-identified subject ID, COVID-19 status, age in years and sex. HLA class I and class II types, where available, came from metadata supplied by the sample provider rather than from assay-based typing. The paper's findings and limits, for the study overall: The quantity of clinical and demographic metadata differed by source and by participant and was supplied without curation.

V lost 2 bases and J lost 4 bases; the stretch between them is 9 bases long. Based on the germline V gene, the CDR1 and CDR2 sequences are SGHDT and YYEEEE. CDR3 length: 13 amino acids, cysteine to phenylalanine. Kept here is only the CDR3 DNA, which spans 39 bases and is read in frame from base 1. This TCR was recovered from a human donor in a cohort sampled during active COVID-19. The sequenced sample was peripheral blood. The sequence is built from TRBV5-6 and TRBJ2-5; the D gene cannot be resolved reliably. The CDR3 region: CASSFRSRETQYF. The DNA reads TGTGCCAGCAGCTTTAGATCCCGAGAGACCCAGTACTTC.